The entry that follows covers one TCR beta chain sequence. Its cognate antigen is unknown. The PCR had 60 Vbeta and 13 Jbeta primers. Per the authors' pipeline: In a later analysis, the count reached 80 million or so unique TCR beta chains, with about 12 million shared. The data were produced by immunoSEQ multiplex PCR, yet TCRdb's version contains in-frame clones alone and is incomplete. V, J and clone size derive from that table, while D and trimming were established from the DNA sequence. The sample lists about 110,000 clones, about two thirds occurring once. After removal of 0 bases from V and 0 bases from J, the junction contained 2 bases not matched to a gene. CDR1 is SGHRS, CDR2 YFSETQ, per germline. The CDR3 spans 15 residues. This specimen belongs to a study of cytomegalovirus exposure and HLA in healthy donors. Background on the study: Across around 400 genotyped donors, about 80% landed in the Caucasian-associated ancestry cluster.

Points from the study as a whole: In a later analysis, several top co-occurrence clusters appeared linked to parvovirus B19, influenza, CMV and Epstein-Barr virus. Data from an earlier analysis indicated that most TCR beta V segments were productive either about 87% or about 30% of the time.

The chain has TRBV5-1 and TRBJ2-7; 8 bases map to TRBD2. This TCR derives from a boy aged 5-17 years in good health and CMV-seronegative. The sample comprised PBMCs. CDR3 loop: CASSLVAGGSYEQYF. CDR3 coding DNA: TGCGCCAGCAGCTTGGTGGCGGGAGGCTCCTACGAGCAGTACTTC.